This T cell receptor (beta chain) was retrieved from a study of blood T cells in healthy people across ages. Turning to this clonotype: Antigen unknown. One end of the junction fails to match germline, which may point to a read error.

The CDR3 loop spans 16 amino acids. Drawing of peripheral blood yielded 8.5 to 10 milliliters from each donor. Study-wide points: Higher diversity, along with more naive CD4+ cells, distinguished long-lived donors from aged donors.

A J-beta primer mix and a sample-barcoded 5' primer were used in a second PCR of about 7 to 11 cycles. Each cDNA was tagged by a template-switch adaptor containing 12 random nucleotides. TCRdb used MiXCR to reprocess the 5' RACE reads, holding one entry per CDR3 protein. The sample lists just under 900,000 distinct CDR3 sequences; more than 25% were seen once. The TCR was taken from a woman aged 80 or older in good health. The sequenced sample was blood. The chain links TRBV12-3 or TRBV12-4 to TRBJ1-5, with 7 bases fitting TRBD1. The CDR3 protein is CASSMSQGSGNQPQHF. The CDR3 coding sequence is TGTGCCAGCAGTATGTCACAGGGGTCCGGCAATCAGCCCCAACATTTT.